What follows is one TCR beta chain and its context. Its antigen remains unidentified. No base quality information exists; no much larger clone differs at one position. From the germline V gene, CDR1 is MDHEN and CDR2 is SYDVKM. V was cut back by 7 bases and J by 7 bases, leaving a gap of 17 bases between them. The CDR3 covers 14 residues, taking in both the cysteine and the phenylalanine. The DNA shown is the 42-base CDR3, in frame from base 1. The meaning of the sample's treatment or condition label: approximately nine-day PBMC culture with coronavirus spike peptide pools or control peptides (ViraFEST assay). The ViraFEST assay, used in the study, expanded antigen-specific T cells with peptide pools and then identified the expanded clonotypes through TCR sequencing. The convalescent patients' positive SARS-CoV-2 PCR tests fell between March and December 2020, which was before the Alpha, Beta and Delta variants emerged in the United States. Each well held approximately 2 million PBMCs cultured in IMDM containing roughly 5% human AB serum and around 9.2 IU/ml IL-2, with 9 to 10 ug/ml peptide pools added. Half of the culture medium was replaced with fresh IL-2-containing medium on days 3 and 7. Once the cells had been in culture for around ten days, the EasySep CD4+ T cell isolation kit was used to isolate CD4+ T cells by negative selection. PBMCs were separated from whole blood using Ficoll-Paque Plus gradient centrifugation and then either used fresh or cryopreserved at -140C. In general, triplicate wells were set up for every culture condition.

The library was produced with PCR. TCR sequencing of DNA from cultured CD4+ T cells used the Oncomine TCR Beta short-read assay at the Johns Hopkins FTIC core. The QIAamp micro DNA kit was used to extract genomic DNA from the cultured CD4+ T cells. Oncomine TCR Beta libraries from cultured CD4+ T cells were pooled with unique dual indexes and sequenced on an Illumina iSeq 100. Under the source paper's analysis protocol: Non-productive sequences were filtered out, and CDR3s that did not start with C, did not end with F or W, or were shorter than 7 amino acids were discarded. The MANAFEST web application was used to identify antigen-specific clonotypes by comparing peptide-stimulated wells against reference wells and other culture wells. Positive clones required FDR below 0.05, an odds ratio above 5, and productive frequency above 0.1% in at least two of three replicate wells. A clonotype was classed as cross-reactive if the clonotype showed significant expansion both in SARS-CoV-2 spike wells and in at least one common cold coronavirus spike condition. Similarity between CDR3 sequences was evaluated in R version 3.6.1 using Levenshtein distances (stringdist) and unrooted phylogenetic trees (ape). TCRdb ran its own pipeline on the public reads, namely fastp trimming at Q25 and MiXCR clone calling, and kept in-frame beta chains. Rows with a matching CDR3 protein are joined into one entry that keeps the most common DNA and genes. The authors' filters were not applied to this entry. A total of 9,500 to 15,000 distinct CDR3 sequences appear in this sample, more than 45% of them only once. Over 20% of the sample is taken by the ten largest.

The data were taken from a study of vaccination and CD4 T cells after COVID-19 (dated 2022 in TCRdb). The study in broad terms: Every convalescent patient had a positive nasal swab PCR test for SARS-CoV-2, with mild disease in several patients and severe disease in one. Participants got two doses of the Pfizer-BioNTech BNT162b2 vaccine (n=8) or two doses of the Moderna mRNA-1273 vaccine (n=2). The convalescent cohort comprised six males and four females, including two Hispanic individuals, seven Caucasians, two Asians and one multiracial person. Post-COVID blood samples from convalescent patients were collected a median of around 100 days after diagnosis, with a range of 35 to 161 days. In roughly 11 COVID-19 convalescent patients and several infection-naive healthy vaccine recipients, the spike-specific CD4+ TCR repertoire before mRNA vaccination was compared with the repertoire after mRNA vaccination. In control cultures, a CEFX viral epitope pool was used as positive control, an HIV-1 Nef peptide pool was used as negative control, or no peptide was added. Culture stimuli were overlapping spike peptide pools from SARS-CoV-2 and from the common cold coronaviruses HCoV-NL63, HCoV-OC43 and HCoV-229E. Post-vaccine blood samples were taken a median of 72 days after the second vaccine dose, with a range of 14 to 241 days. What the study reported, not specific to this receptor: Among convalescent patients, a median about 87% of the SARS-CoV-2-reactive clones seen after vaccination appeared only after vaccination, which suggests priming specific to the vaccine. The median number of SARS-CoV-2-reactive clonotypes rose from around 21 after infection to 30 to 45 after vaccination, but the change was not significant. The study included relatively few convalescent patients and did not analyze early timepoints after natural infection. In convalescent patients, nearly all vaccine-specific clones (304 of 307) were found to be mono-reactive for SARS-CoV-2 spike rather than cross-reactive with common cold coronaviruses.

The TCR originated in a human donor who had recovered from COVID-19. Source material: CD4+ T cells from blood, cultured in vitro. The sequence is built from TRBV28 and TRBJ2-1, with the D segment identity uncertain. The DNA sequence is TGTGCCAGCATCCAAGGGCACATCGAGAATGAGCAGTTCTTC. The resulting protein is CASIQGHIENEQFF.